A selection of T cell receptor beta chains follows, all from one sample in a study of response to subunit inactivated influenza vaccine. From the RT-PCR reads, TCRdb called clonotypes with MiXCR, one entry per CDR3 protein. The repertoire holds 450,000 to 550,000 distinct CDR3 sequences, roughly 25% seen once, with over 1.5% in the top ten. This specimen consisted of CD4+ T cells sorted from PBMCs, obtained approximately 5 days after vaccination. The receptors here all came from a man aged 45 to 65 who received an inactivated influenza vaccine. CDR3s include the opening cysteine and the closing phenylalanine or tryptophan. The order of the fields is V gene, J gene, D gene, CDR3 protein. A D gene is named only where the DNA matches it firmly.

>TRBV5-1|TRBJ1-1|-
CASSLDGQNTEAFF
>TRBV4-2|TRBJ2-1|TRBD2
CASSPGQGPPGLAGGGINEQFF
>TRBV7-8|TRBJ2-1|-
CASSRQGAANEQFF
>TRBV28|TRBJ2-7|TRBD1
CASSRPGQGSYEQYF
>TRBV3-1|TRBJ1-6|-
CASSQVSRSPLHF
>TRBV7-2|TRBJ2-1|TRBD2
CASTPVVSGGAVNEQFF
>TRBV7-2|TRBJ2-7|TRBD2
CASSFSGGPGEQYF
>TRBV7-3|TRBJ2-5|-
CASSLWGLETQYF
>TRBV10-3|TRBJ2-7|-
CAIRSASDSYEQYF
>TRBV18|TRBJ2-6|TRBD2
CASSPPGGGSSGANVLTF
>TRBV6-1|TRBJ2-1|TRBD2
CASSPAGLAGGVLFF
>TRBV20-1|TRBJ2-4|-
CSATELAKNIQYF
>TRBV20-1|TRBJ2-7|TRBD2
CSASSGTSGYEQYF
>TRBV7-2|TRBJ1-1|-
CASSSRDRNRNTEAFF
>TRBV20-1|TRBJ1-1|-
CSASFPKNTEAFF
>TRBV7-2|TRBJ2-7|TRBD1
CASSTNRGYEQYF
>TRBV6-2/TRBV6-3|TRBJ2-2|-
CASSRPGQNIPGELFF
>TRBV9|TRBJ2-3|-
CASSVLANPSTDTQYF
>TRBV29-1|TRBJ2-3|TRBD1
CSATGQRTDTQYF
>TRBV6-2/TRBV6-3|TRBJ2-1|-
CASSRFYNEQFF
>TRBV20-1|TRBJ2-7|TRBD2
CSGSGDSYEQYF
>TRBV10-3|TRBJ1-2|TRBD1
CAISSWTGRSNYGYTF